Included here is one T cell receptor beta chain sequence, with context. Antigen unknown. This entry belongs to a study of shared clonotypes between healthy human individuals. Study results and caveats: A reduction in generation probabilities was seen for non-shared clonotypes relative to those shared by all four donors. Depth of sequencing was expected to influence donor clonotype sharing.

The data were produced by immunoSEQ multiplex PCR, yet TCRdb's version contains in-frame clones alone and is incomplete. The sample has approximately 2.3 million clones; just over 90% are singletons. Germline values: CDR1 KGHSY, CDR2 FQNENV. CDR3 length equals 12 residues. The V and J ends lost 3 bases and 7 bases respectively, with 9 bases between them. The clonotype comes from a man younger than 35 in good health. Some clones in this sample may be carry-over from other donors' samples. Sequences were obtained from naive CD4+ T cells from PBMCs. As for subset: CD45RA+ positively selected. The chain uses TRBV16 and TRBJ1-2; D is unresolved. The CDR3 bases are TGTGCCAGCAGCCAGAAGGGCCCTGGCTACACCTTC. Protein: CASSQKGPGYTF.